This TCR beta chain was sequenced for a study of cytomegalovirus exposure and HLA in healthy donors. As for the study in general: The 110 or so validation repertoires used a platform that matched the one used for the approximately 610 first-cohort repertoires, as a later analysis reported.

Study-level points and caveats: The classifier reportedly diagnosed cytomegalovirus status with high specificity and sensitivity. The study recorded over 150 TCR beta chains that were cytomegalovirus-associated.

Comment on this clone: The antigen is not known.

The repertoire was sequenced with immunoSEQ multiplex PCR; TCRdb's copy has only in-frame clones and lacks some. The sample records approximately 65,000 clones, 96% being singletons. The CDR3 sequence is 15 residues long. V was cut by 3 bases and J by 3 bases, with 13 bases left in between. Germline CDR1 reads SGHDN; CDR2 reads FVKESK. This receptor was obtained from a woman between 18 and 29 years old in good health and CMV-seropositive. This sequence joins TRBV14 and TRBJ2-3; tentatively, D is TRBD1 (6 bases). Specimen: PBMCs. For the CDR3, the DNA is TGTGCCAGCAGCCATCTCAGGGGAAGAACAGATACGCAGTATTTT. This gives the protein CASSHLRGRTDTQYF.